Shown below are 32 T cell receptor beta chains from a single sample sequenced in a study of shared clonotypes between healthy human individuals. Repertoires were generated with immunoSEQ multiplex PCR, while TCRdb's copy carries only in-frame clones and drops some. The sample has about 2 million clones, approximately 94% seen once. CD45RO-negative, CCR7-selected cells formed the naive CD8 fraction, which excluded terminally differentiated effector memory CD45RA+ cells. Sequenced sample: naive CD8+ T cells sorted from blood. These receptors all come from a young man in good health.

This chain uses TRBV11-2 with TRBJ1-2, with 8 bases fitting TRBD1. Trimming cost V 0 bases and J 2 bases; bases outside gene matches: 11. This CDR3 is 18 amino acids long. Germline values: CDR1 SGHAT, CDR2 FQNNGV. The CDR3 is CASSLDSTTGDYNYGYTF. The CDR3 DNA reads TGTGCCAGCAGCTTAGACTCCACGACAGGGGATTACAACTATGGCTACACCTTC.

CDR3 coding DNA: TGTGCCTGGAGTGAGCTAGCGGGTGAGCAGTTCTTC. Protein: CAWSELAGEQFF. The chain recombines TRBV30 with TRBJ2-1; 8 nucleotides match TRBD2. Per the germline V gene, CDR1 is GTSNPN and CDR2 is SVGIG (reference sequence). Losses at the gene ends were 1 base for V and 9 bases for J; bases not matched to a gene: 2. This CDR3 spans 12 amino acids.

The rearrangement joins TRBV11-3 to TRBJ2-5; 11 bases fit TRBD2. Germline V gene data show CDR1 as SGHNT and CDR2 as YENEEA. V was pared by 1 base and J by 2 bases, with 0 bases of the junction left unmatched. This CDR3 has 15 amino acids. CDR3 loop: CASSLGLAGQETQYF. As DNA, the CDR3 is TGTGCCAGCAGCTTAGGACTAGCGGGACAAGAGACCCAGTACTTC.

The chain joins TRBV9 to TRBJ1-1; perhaps TRBD1 as D (5 bases). Trimming stripped 0 bases from V and 1 base from J, with 10 bases between. The germline gives CDR1 SGDLS, CDR2 YYNGEE. The CDR3 covers 15 residues. The CDR3 is CASSVGEGRNTEAFF. CDR3 bases: TGTGCCAGCAGCGTAGGTGAGGGGCGGAACACTGAAGCTTTCTTT. The whole variable domain, remainder taken from reference TRBV9 and TRBJ1-1, is DSGVTQTPKHLITATGQRVTLRCSPRSGDLSVYWYQQSLDQGLQFLIQYYNGEERAKGNILERFSAQQFPDLHSELNLSSLELGDSALYFCASSVGEGRNTEAFFGQGTRLTVV.

V usage is TRBV15 and J usage is TRBJ2-3; D perhaps matches TRBD2 (5 bases). Germline-derived CDR1 and CDR2 are LNHNV and YYDKDF (reference sequence). V lost 2 bases to trimming and J lost 2 bases, with 11 bases between them. The CDR3 runs to 15 residues. As DNA, the CDR3 is TGTGCCACCAGCAGATCTCTAGCTTACACAGATACGCAGTATTTT. Amino acid sequence: CATSRSLAYTDTQYF.

The genes are TRBV6-6 and TRBJ2-7; 13 bases map to TRBD2. The CDR3 totals 16 residues. Germline V CDR1 and CDR2: MNHNY, SVGAGI (reference sequence). V shed 5 bases, J shed 5 bases, and the junction held 9 bases outside the gene matches. CDR3 sequence (DNA): TGTGCCAGCAGTATGGACTCTGGACTAGCGGGAGACGAGCAGTACTTC. This sequence encodes CASSMDSGLAGDEQYF.

This clone was counted a single time. The V gene is TRBV27, the J gene TRBJ2-3; D possibly corresponds to TRBD2 (6 bases). The germline CDR1 and CDR2 sequences are MNHEY and SMNVEV (reference sequence). Trimming removed 4 bases from V and 2 bases from J, with 13 bases in between. The CDR3 contains 15 residues. The CDR3 protein is CASSSEGMVTDTQYF. For the CDR3, the DNA is TGTGCCAGCAGTTCGGAGGGAATGGTCACAGATACGCAGTATTTT.

The chain joins TRBV7-8 to TRBJ1-1, with D hard to call. This CDR3 comprises 15 residues. V shed 1 base and J shed 4 bases, with 13 bases lying between them. In germline, CDR1 is SGHVS, CDR2 FQNEAQ. The DNA for the CDR3 is TGTGCCAGCAGCTTAGACCCTACTGCGACCACTGAAGCTTTCTTT. Its translation: CASSLDPTATTEAFF. Combining the CDR3 with reference TRBV7-8 and TRBJ1-1 gives the whole variable domain GAGVSQSPRYKVAKRGQDVALRCDPISGHVSLFWYQQALGQGPEFLTYFQNEAQLDKSGLPSDRFFAERPEGSVSTLKIQRTQQEDSAVYLCASSLDPTATTEAFFGQGTRLTVV.

The chain uses TRBV9 and TRBJ2-1, with 11 nucleotides matching TRBD2. Germline assignment: CDR1 SGDLS and CDR2 YYNGEE. The CDR3 contains 15 residues. J lost 8 bases, V lost 2 bases, and 6 bases had no gene match. This CDR3 is CASSVSGTSGDEQFF. The CDR3 DNA is TGTGCCAGCAGCGTCAGTGGGACTAGCGGCGATGAGCAGTTCTTC. The entire variable domain, with the rest obtained from reference TRBV9 and TRBJ2-1, is as follows: DSGVTQTPKHLITATGQRVTLRCSPRSGDLSVYWYQQSLDQGLQFLIQYYNGEERAKGNILERFSAQQFPDLHSELNLSSLELGDSALYFCASSVSGTSGDEQFFGPGTRLTVL.

This chain connects TRBV7-3 to TRBJ2-3; D possibly corresponds to TRBD2 (6 bases). The CDR3 is made up of 15 amino acids. V lost 0 bases and J lost 2, with 9 bases in between. Germline CDR1 and CDR2: SGHTA and FQGTGA. The CDR3 coding sequence is TGTGCCAGCAGCTTAACGCCTAGCGACACAGATACGCAGTATTTT. As protein: CASSLTPSDTDTQYF.

This sequence joins TRBV2 and TRBJ2-6; 8 bases are shared with TRBD1. The germline CDR1 and CDR2 sequences are SNHLY and FYNNEI. The CDR3 runs 19 residues. V was pared by 3 bases and J by 1 base, with 11 bases of the junction left unmatched. The CDR3: CASSELTGASLSGANVLTF. DNA for the CDR3: TGTGCCAGCAGTGAGTTGACAGGGGCTAGTTTATCTGGGGCCAACGTCCTGACTTTC.

V and J are TRBV9 and TRBJ1-1; no clear D gene. The CDR3 extends over 18 amino acids. The germline gives CDR1 SGDLS, CDR2 YYNGEE. The germline V and J ends were trimmed by 1 base and 0 bases, with 19 bases remaining between them. The CDR3 DNA follows: TGTGCCAGCAGCGTAATTAGGCAGTTCAATTACATGAACACTGAAGCTTTCTTT. Encoded protein: CASSVIRQFNYMNTEAFF.

The chain has TRBV6-1 and TRBJ1-1; 7 bases align to TRBD1. The germline V gene has CDR1 MNHNS and CDR2 SASEGT. This CDR3 contains 14 residues. The V segment lost 6 bases and the J segment 3 bases; nucleotides outside the gene matches: 7. In DNA, the CDR3 is TGTGCCAGCAGCGGACGCAGGGGGGACACTGAAGCTTTCTTT. Encoded protein: CASSGRRGDTEAFF.

Comment on this clone: The identical CDR3 is also encoded by other nucleotide sequences in the sample. V is TRBV11-2 and J is TRBJ2-7, with TRBD1 matching 9 bases. The CDR3 consists of 14 residues. Trimming removed 6 bases from V and 3 bases from J; junction bases left unmatched: 6. The germline V gene has CDR1 SGHAT and CDR2 FQNNGV. CDR3 sequence (DNA): TGTGCCAGCAGATTGGGACAGGGTCTCTACGAGCAGTACTTC. This sequence encodes CASRLGQGLYEQYF.

J is TRBJ2-7 and V is TRBV4-3, with D possibly being TRBD1 or TRBD2 (5 bases each). The V and J ends lost 0 bases and 4 bases respectively, with 19 bases between them. CDR3 length: 17 amino acids. Looked up from germline, CDR1 is LGHNA and CDR2 is YSLEER. The CDR3 reads CASSQDHEGPSSYEQYF. CDR3 bases: TGCGCCAGCAGCCAAGATCACGAGGGGCCATCTTCTTACGAGCAGTACTTC.

The chain has TRBV29-1 and TRBJ1-1; D uncertain. Germline CDR1 reads SQVTM; CDR2 reads ANQGSEA. Trimming stripped 8 bases from V and 0 bases from J, with 7 bases between. This CDR3 is built from 11 residues. CDR3 sequence (DNA): TGCAGCTCCTTAATGAACACTGAAGCTTTCTTT. This encodes CSSLMNTEAFF.

The V gene is TRBV13, the J gene TRBJ2-7; D gene unclear. The CDR3 has 16 amino acids. The germline V and J ends were trimmed by 5 bases and 2 bases, with 19 bases remaining between them. Per germline, CDR1 PRHDT and CDR2 FYEKMQ (reference sequence). The CDR3 here is CASSRSSAITPYEQYF. The DNA for the CDR3 is TGTGCCAGCAGCCGCTCGTCGGCTATCACTCCCTACGAGCAGTACTTC.

Concerning this clone itself: In the same sample, other DNA sequences code for this CDR3. V usage is TRBV7-9 and J usage is TRBJ1-3; unclear D gene. Trimming removed 1 base at V and 3 bases at J, with 7 bases between. This CDR3 region has 14 residues. Germline lookup yields CDR1 SEHNR and CDR2 FQNEAQ (reference sequence). Written as DNA, the CDR3 is TGTGCCAGCAGCTTAGTAGTGAGTGGAAACACCATATATTTT. As protein: CASSLVVSGNTIYF. Based on the CDR3 plus reference TRBV7-9 and TRBJ1-3, the full variable domain is DTGVSQNPRHKITKRGQNVTFRCDPISEHNRLYWYRQTLGQGPEFLTYFQNEAQLEKSRLLSDRFSAERPKGSFSTLEIQRTEQGDSAMYLCASSLVVSGNTIYFGEGSWLTVV.

Comments on this clone: The sample contains more than one DNA sequence encoding this CDR3. This chain connects TRBV6-5 to TRBJ2-1; D gene uncertain. Germline-derived CDR1 and CDR2 are MNHEY and SVGAGI. V lost 3 bases and J 0 bases, leaving 6 bases between the germline ends. The CDR3 has 14 amino acids. As DNA, the CDR3 is TGTGCCAGCAGTTATGGCGGCTCCTACAATGAGCAGTTCTTC. Its translation: CASSYGGSYNEQFF.

The gene calls are TRBV7-9 and TRBJ2-2; 12 positions match TRBD2. The CDR3 extends over 16 amino acids. V trimming: 5 bases; J trimming: 2 bases; junction bases outside the gene matches: 3. Per germline, CDR1 SEHNR and CDR2 FQNEAQ (reference sequence). CDR3 bases: TGTGCCAGCAGCCCGACTAGCGGGGGAAACACCGGGGAGCTGTTTTTT. Protein: CASSPTSGGNTGELFF. The full variable domain, its missing parts supplied by reference TRBV7-9 and TRBJ2-2, is DTGVSQNPRHKITKRGQNVTFRCDPISEHNRLYWYRQTLGQGPEFLTYFQNEAQLEKSRLLSDRFSAERPKGSFSTLEIQRTEQGDSAMYLCASSPTSGGNTGELFFGEGSRLTVL.

V usage is TRBV2 and J usage is TRBJ2-1; TRBD2 agrees at 14 bases. Unmatched junction bases numbered 9, after V lost 4 bases and J lost 4 bases. CDR3 length: 18 amino acids. Per the germline V gene, CDR1 is SNHLY and CDR2 is FYNNEI. This CDR3 reads CASSGGGTSGGLYNEQFF. CDR3 nucleotide sequence: TGTGCCAGCAGTGGAGGCGGGACTAGCGGGGGCCTTTACAATGAGCAGTTCTTC.

The chain couples TRBV6-5 to TRBJ2-1; the D gene is possibly TRBD2 (5 bases). Looked up from germline, CDR1 is MNHEY and CDR2 is SVGAGI. The germline V and J ends were trimmed by 3 bases and 6 bases, with 15 bases remaining between them. This CDR3 has 15 amino acids. DNA for the CDR3: TGTGCCAGCAGTTATTCTATCGGACTTTCCAATGAGCAGTTCTTC. Translated, it gives CASSYSIGLSNEQFF.

V and J are TRBV25-1 and TRBJ2-7; 8 bases are shared with TRBD1. In germline, CDR1 is MGHDK, CDR2 SYGVNS. The CDR3 is 15 amino acids. V lost 0 bases to trimming and J lost 3 bases; unmatched junction nucleotides: 4. CDR3 sequence (DNA): TGTGCCAGCAGTGAATATACCACAGGGGGCTACGAGCAGTACTTC. Protein: CASSEYTTGGYEQYF.

This clone was seen a few times. The rearrangement uses TRBV6-5 and TRBJ2-7; D is uncertain. The CDR3 length is 14 residues. The V end lost 6 bases, the J end lost 2 bases, and 14 bases lay between the germline ends. Germline V gives CDR1 MNHEY, CDR2 SVGAGI. CDR3 coding DNA: TGTGCCAGCAGCCCAACGGTCGTCCCCTACGAGCAGTACTTC. As protein: CASSPTVVPYEQYF.

Remarks on this clone: The same CDR3 also results from other DNA sequences found in this sample. The chain employs TRBV5-6 and TRBJ2-7; D possibly corresponds to TRBD2 (5 bases). V lost 2 bases and J 1 base, leaving 7 bases between the germline ends. This CDR3 has 13 residues. Germline assignment: CDR1 SGHDT and CDR2 YYEEEE. CDR3 DNA: TGTGCCAGCAGCTTTGGCGGGTCCTACGAGCAGTACTTC. It yields the protein CASSFGGSYEQYF.

The CDR3 protein is CASSSQGSDYEQYF. In DNA form, the CDR3 reads TGCGCCAGCAGCTCGCAGGGATCCGACTACGAGCAGTACTTC. The J gene is TRBJ2-7, the V gene TRBV5-1, with a weak D call TRBD1 (5 bases). Germline V gene lookup returns CDR1 SGHRS and CDR2 YFSETQ. The CDR3 is 14 residues long. The germline V and J ends were trimmed by 3 bases and 3 bases, with 13 bases remaining between them.

The V gene is TRBV11-2, the J gene TRBJ2-2; unclear D gene. CDR1 and CDR2 from the germline V gene are SGHAT and FQNNGV. The CDR3 runs to 14 residues. Trimming removed 6 bases at V and 3 bases at J, with 11 bases between. CDR3 nucleotides: TGTGCCAGCAGTTCGGGCCTCTACACCGGGGAGCTGTTTTTT. Protein sequence: CASSSGLYTGELFF.

V is TRBV6-6 and J is TRBJ1-5; D ambiguous. V was shortened by 8 bases and J by 3 bases, with 8 bases between the two germline ends. The germline V gene encodes CDR1 MNHNY and CDR2 SVGAGI (reference sequence). This CDR3 has 12 residues. This chain's CDR3 is CASGALNQPQHF. The CDR3 nucleotides are TGTGCCAGCGGAGCCCTCAATCAGCCCCAGCATTTT.

The rearrangement joins TRBV6-5 to TRBJ2-7, with 11 nucleotides matching TRBD1. The CDR3 has 13 residues. Trimming removed 10 bases from V and 2 bases from J; junction bases left unmatched: 4. The germline gives CDR1 MNHEY, CDR2 SVGAGI. The DNA of the CDR3 is TGTGCCACCCGGGACAGGGGGACCTACGAGCAGTACTTC. Translation: CATRDRGTYEQYF.

The genes are TRBV4-3 and TRBJ1-1; D is unclear. There are 13 residues in the CDR3. Germline-derived CDR1 and CDR2 are LGHNA and YSLEER. Deletions cut 4 bases from V and 4 bases from J, with 10 bases between. Here the CDR3 reads CASSLSESTEAFF. Here the CDR3 DNA reads TGCGCCAGCAGCCTTTCTGAGAGCACTGAAGCTTTCTTT.

This chain connects TRBV5-1 to TRBJ2-3, with 12 positions matching TRBD2. This CDR3 comprises 19 residues. In germline, CDR1 is SGHRS, CDR2 YFSETQ. The V and J ends lost 1 base and 2 bases, in that order; junction bases with no gene match: 11. The chain's CDR3 is CASSLRLAGAQTPTDTQYF. CDR3 nucleotides: TGCGCCAGCAGCTTGAGACTAGCGGGAGCCCAGACTCCCACAGATACGCAGTATTTT. The full variable domain, completed using reference TRBV5-1 and TRBJ2-3, is KAGVTQTPRYLIKTRGQQVTLSCSPISGHRSVSWYQQTPGQGLQFLFEYFSETQRNKGNFPGRFSGRQFSNSRSEMNVSTLELGDSALYLCASSLRLAGAQTPTDTQYFGPGTRLTVL.

The chain recombines TRBV9 with TRBJ2-5; perhaps TRBD2 as D (7 bases). The CDR3 contains 15 residues. The germline gives CDR1 SGDLS, CDR2 YYNGEE. Trimming took off 0 bases at V and 3 bases at J, with 12 bases between the two ends. This chain's CDR3 is CASSVDGGREETQYF. As DNA, the CDR3 is TGTGCCAGCAGCGTAGACGGGGGGCGCGAAGAGACCCAGTACTTC.